This T cell receptor beta chain was identified in a study of T cell repertoires in cytomegalovirus infection. On the study more broadly: Public TCR beta signature analysis indicated the presence of both CMV infection and matching HLA type.

Remarks on this clonotype: What it recognizes is unknown.

TCRdb independently ran MiXCR on the reads; one entry per CDR3 protein. The sample consists of roughly 230,000 distinct CDR3 sequences, over 20% of them appearing once. Findings and caveats of the study: Totalled public TCR beta family frequency picked out people who carried CMV plus the relevant HLA.

The germline gives CDR1 SEHNR, CDR2 FQNEAQ (reference sequence). V shed 2 bases, J shed 8 bases, and the junction held 3 bases outside the gene matches. The CDR3 is 13 amino acids. The sequencing input was CD8+ T cells from PBMCs. The chain couples TRBV7-9 to TRBJ2-1, with 7 bases aligning to TRBD2. The sequence was obtained from a human donor in good health (CMV status not recorded). Some clones in this sample may be carry-over from other donors' samples. CDR3: CASSLRGGDEQFF. The CDR3 region has the DNA TGTGCCAGCAGCTTACGCGGGGGAGATGAGCAGTTCTTC. Looking up the rest from reference TRBV7-9 and TRBJ2-1 gives the full variable domain: DTGVSQNPRHKITKRGQNVTFRCDPISEHNRLYWYRQTLGQGPEFLTYFQNEAQLEKSRLLSDRFSAERPKGSFSTLEIQRTEQGDSAMYLCASSLRGGDEQFFGPGTRLTVL.